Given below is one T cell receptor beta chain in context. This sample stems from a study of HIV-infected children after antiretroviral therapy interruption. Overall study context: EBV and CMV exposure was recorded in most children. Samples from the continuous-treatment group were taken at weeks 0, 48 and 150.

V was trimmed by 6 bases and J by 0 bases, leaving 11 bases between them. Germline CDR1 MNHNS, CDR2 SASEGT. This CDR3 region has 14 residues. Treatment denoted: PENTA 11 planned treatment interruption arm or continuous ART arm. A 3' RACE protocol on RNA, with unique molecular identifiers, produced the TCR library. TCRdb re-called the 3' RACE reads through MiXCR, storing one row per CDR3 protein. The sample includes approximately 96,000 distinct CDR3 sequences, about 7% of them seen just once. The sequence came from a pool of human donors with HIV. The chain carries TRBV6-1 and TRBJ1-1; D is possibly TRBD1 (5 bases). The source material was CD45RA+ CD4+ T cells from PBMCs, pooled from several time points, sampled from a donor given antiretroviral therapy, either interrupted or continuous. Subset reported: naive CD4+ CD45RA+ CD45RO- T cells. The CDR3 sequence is CASRETAMNTEAFF. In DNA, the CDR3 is TGTGCCAGCAGGGAGACAGCCATGAACACTGAAGCTTTCTTT.